The 15 T cell receptor beta chains given below trace back to one sample, sequenced in a study of T cells in localized non-small cell lung cancer. Generated by immunoSEQ multiplex PCR, the TCRdb table keeps only in-frame clones and is missing some. This sample has under 50,000 clones, with approximately 81% found just once. The sequencing used peripheral blood mononuclear cells, collected before any cancer treatment. The receptors derive from a man aged 35-75 years with stage III lung adenocarcinoma.

The chain joins TRBV19 to TRBJ2-1; possible D gene TRBD2, 5 bases. V dropped 1 base and J dropped 15 bases, with 16 bases sitting between them. Per germline, CDR1 LNHDA and CDR2 SQIVND (reference sequence). CDR3 length: 13 residues. The CDR3 DNA sequence: TGTGCCAGTAGTATAGGTGGAGGCGAGGTCTGGTTCTTC. It encodes CASSIGGGEVWFF.

V and J are TRBV14 and TRBJ1-6; D unresolved. CDR1 SGHDN and CDR2 FVKESK come from the germline V gene. The V end lost 5 bases, the J end lost 6 bases, and 8 bases lay between the germline ends. This CDR3 comprises 13 residues. In DNA form, the CDR3 reads TGTGCCAGCAGCTTATCCCTTAATTCACCCCTCCACTTT. This codes for CASSLSLNSPLHF.

V is TRBV6-5 and J is TRBJ2-2; 8 bases align to TRBD2. Looked up from germline, CDR1 is MNHEY and CDR2 is SVGAGI. Unmatched junction bases numbered 2, after V lost 2 bases and J lost 0 bases. CDR3 length: 16 residues. The CDR3 reads CASSYAGGSNTGELFF. In DNA form, the CDR3 reads TGTGCCAGCAGTTACGCGGGGGGATCGAACACCGGGGAGCTGTTTTTT.

In DNA form, the CDR3 reads TGCGCCAGCAGCTATCTTCCCTCCTACAATGAGCAGTTCTTC. It is translated as CASSYLPSYNEQFF. V gene TRBV5-1 combines with J gene TRBJ2-1, with D unresolved. This CDR3 comprises 14 residues. Germline V CDR1 and CDR2: SGHRS, YFSETQ. Trimming shortened V by 3 bases and J by 0 bases, and 7 bases separated the two germline ends.

The chain has TRBV6-5 and TRBJ2-7, with D maybe TRBD2 (5 bases). V lost 4 bases and J lost 2, with 12 bases in between. The CDR3 is 14 residues long. CDR1 and CDR2 (germline): MNHEY, SVGAGI. CDR3 DNA: TGTGCCAGCAGTTTGACGATTAGCGCCTACGAGCAGTACTTC. It yields the protein CASSLTISAYEQYF.

This clone was seen once. V gene TRBV18 combines with J gene TRBJ2-5; TRBD1 aligns across 12 bases. The germline V gene encodes CDR1 KGHSH and CDR2 LQKENI. This CDR3 contains 14 residues. V dropped 6 bases and J dropped 5; count of bases not matched to a gene: 4. CDR3 amino acids: CASSPGTGGETQYF. The CDR3 nucleotides read TGTGCCAGCTCTCCCGGGACAGGGGGCGAGACCCAGTACTTC.

J is TRBJ2-3 and V is TRBV5-4; the match to TRBD1 covers 8 bases. Per the germline V gene, CDR1 is SGHNT and CDR2 is YYREEE (reference sequence). J gave up 0 bases and V 0 bases, and 6 bases lay outside the gene matches. This CDR3 is 17 amino acids long. In DNA, the CDR3 is TGTGCCAGCAGCTTGGGACAGGGGATTACTAGCACAGATACGCAGTATTTT. This encodes CASSLGQGITSTDTQYF. Drawing the rest from reference TRBV5-4 and TRBJ2-3, the complete variable domain is ETGVTQSPTHLIKTRGQQVTLRCSSQSGHNTVSWYQQALGQGPQFIFQYYREEENGRGNFPPRFSGLQFPNYSSELNVNALELDDSALYLCASSLGQGITSTDTQYFGPGTRLTVL.

This clone was recorded a few times. DNA of the CDR3: TGTGCCATCAGGGACAGCAATCAGCCCCAGCATTTT. Encoded protein: CAIRDSNQPQHF. The chain combines TRBV10-3 with TRBJ1-5; no reliable D call. The germline V gene encodes CDR1 ENHRY and CDR2 SYGVKD. The CDR3 has 12 amino acids. Trimming removed 6 bases at V and 1 base at J, with 4 bases between.

The chain carries TRBV7-8 and TRBJ1-1; D is possibly TRBD1 (6 bases). Trimming removed 0 bases at V and 0 bases at J, with 20 bases between. Germline values: CDR1 SGHVS, CDR2 FQNEAQ. The CDR3 has 19 residues. The CDR3: CASSLASGVWGLMNTEAFF. CDR3 DNA: TGTGCCAGCAGCTTAGCGTCAGGTGTTTGGGGGCTGATGAACACTGAAGCTTTCTTT.

The chain carries TRBV30 and TRBJ2-3; 11 nucleotides agree with TRBD2. The CDR3 has 15 amino acids. Per the germline V gene, CDR1 is GTSNPN and CDR2 is SVGIG (reference sequence). The junction had 5 bases not matched to a gene; V was cut back by 6 bases and J by 0 bases. CDR3 loop: CACGTSGLSTDTQYF. The CDR3 DNA sequence: TGTGCCTGTGGGACTAGCGGTTTAAGCACAGATACGCAGTATTTT.

This clone was counted between two and nine times. V and J are TRBV29-1 and TRBJ2-3; D may be TRBD2 (5 bases). CDR3 size: 13 residues. Germline V lookup: CDR1 SQVTM, CDR2 ANQGSEA. Deletions cut 7 bases from V and 0 bases from J, with 11 bases between. CDR3 DNA: TGCAGCGCAGCGGATTTTAGCACAGATACGCAGTATTTT. It yields the protein CSAADFSTDTQYF.

The chain is built from TRBV30 and TRBJ2-7; 8 nucleotides agree with TRBD1. Germline assignment: CDR1 GTSNPN and CDR2 SVGIG (reference sequence). With 3 bases clipped from V and 0 bases from J, the junction kept 7 bases outside the gene matches. The CDR3 covers 15 residues. CDR3 DNA: TGTGCCTGGAGAGCCCCAGGGGGCAGCTCCTACGAGCAGTACTTC. It translates to CAWRAPGGSSYEQYF.

This clone was detected once. CDR3 bases: TGTGCCAGCAGTGAAGCGGGCAGGGGTTCCTCTGGGGCCAACGTCCTGACTTTC. Protein product: CASSEAGRGSSGANVLTF. The chain couples TRBV2 to TRBJ2-6, with D possibly TRBD1 on 6 matching bases. V was clipped by 0 bases and J by 0 bases, with 12 bases between them. CDR1 and CDR2 (germline): SNHLY, FYNNEI. The CDR3 has 18 residues.

The chain has TRBV10-2 and TRBJ1-2; D is perhaps TRBD1 (5 bases). V dropped 10 bases and J dropped 2 bases, with 17 bases sitting between them. The germline V gene encodes CDR1 WSHSY and CDR2 SAAADI. This CDR3 is 14 amino acids long. CDR3 nucleotides: TGCGCCACAAGAGGAGCGGGGGGAAACTATGGCTACACCTTC. Protein product: CATRGAGGNYGYTF.

CDR3 nucleotide sequence: TGTGCCAGCAGCTTATACAGGGGGGAAGGGAGTACGCAGTATTTT. This gives the protein CASSLYRGEGSTQYF. V gene TRBV11-2 combines with J gene TRBJ2-3; 8 bases fit TRBD1. This CDR3 has 15 residues. Germline V gene sequence: CDR1 SGHAT, CDR2 FQNNGV. Trimming cost V 2 bases and J 8 bases; bases outside gene matches: 9.